A selection of T cell receptor beta chains follows, all from one sample in a study of cytomegalovirus exposure and HLA in healthy donors. The assay was immunoSEQ multiplex PCR, and TCRdb's table has in-frame clones only and misses some. Altogether around 400,000 clones are present, 70% to 90% being singletons, with the ten largest covering about 0.8%. The sequencing input was PBMCs. The source of these receptors is a woman aged 18-35 years in good health and CMV-seronegative. CDR3s include the opening cysteine and the closing phenylalanine or tryptophan. D genes are given only for firm matches. Where a row states a size, it is once, few, many or the class of an expanded clone; other rows omit it.

CDR3 DNA	CDR3 protein	J gene	clone size	D gene	V gene
TGCGCCAGCAGCTTGGGACTAGCGGGAGACGAGCAGTACTTC	CASSLGLAGDEQYF	TRBJ2-7	few	TRBD2	TRBV5-1
TGTGCCAGCAGCCCGCAGGGGTCGTGGACTGAAGCTTTCTTT	CASSPQGSWTEAFF	TRBJ1-1	few	NA	TRBV7-2
TGTGCCAGCAGTCGCCTAGGGACTAGCGGGGTCCAAGAGACCCAGTACTTC	CASSRLGTSGVQETQYF	TRBJ2-5	NA	TRBD2	TRBV27
TGTGCCAGCAGTCAATTCGGGGGGGTGGCCCACGAGCAGTACTTC	CASSQFGGVAHEQYF	TRBJ2-7	NA	TRBD2	TRBV28
TGCGCCAGCAGCCAAGGGAGGAGGGGTCCGCTCCATGAGCAGTTCTTC	CASSQGRRGPLHEQFF	TRBJ2-1	NA	NA	TRBV4-1
TGTGCCAGCTCACCACCGGACAGGGCCACCGGGGAGCTGTTTTTT	CASSPPDRATGELFF	TRBJ2-2	NA	TRBD1	TRBV18
TGTGCCAGCAGCTTAGATGTGGGGGGGAGGTATGAGCAGTTCTTC	CASSLDVGGRYEQFF	TRBJ2-1	NA	TRBD2	TRBV11-2
TGTGCCAGCAGCCAGGGGGCGGGAGGGCCGTTGAAGGAGCAGTACTTC	CASSQGAGGPLKEQYF	TRBJ2-7	NA	NA	TRBV7-6
TGTGCCAGCAGTCGGGGGGGAGTTGGGGACACTGAAGCTTTCTTT	CASSRGGVGDTEAFF	TRBJ1-1	NA	NA	TRBV2
TGCGCCAGCAGCTCAGGGGGCCCTAGCACAGATACGCAGTATTTT	CASSSGGPSTDTQYF	TRBJ2-3	NA	TRBD1	TRBV5-1
TGTGCCAGCAGCTTTCGAACCGGGCGACTAGGGTCCACCGGGGAGCTGTTTTTT	CASSFRTGRLGSTGELFF	TRBJ2-2	NA	NA	TRBV12-1
TGCGCCAGCAGCCCCCTGGGAGGCACCGGGGAGCTGTTTTTT	CASSPLGGTGELFF	TRBJ2-2	NA	NA	TRBV4-1
TGCGCCAGCAGGGAGGGAGCCCAGTACTTC	CASREGAQYF	TRBJ2-5	NA	NA	TRBV10-1
TGTGCCAGCAGTCTGCGTTTACTAGCGGGGGGGCGGAATGAGCAGTTCTTC	CASSLRLLAGGRNEQFF	TRBJ2-1	NA	TRBD2	TRBV27
TGTGCCAGCAGCCTCCCCGCTACCCGGACAAAGGGTCGAGCTTTCTTT	CASSLPATRTKGRAFF	TRBJ1-1	NA	NA	TRBV13
TGTGCCACCAGCAGAAGGACAGGGGGTGTCTACGAGCAGTACTTC	CATSRRTGGVYEQYF	TRBJ2-7	NA	TRBD1	TRBV15
TGTGCCAGCAGTGACACAGGGGCCTTTTCACCCCTCCACTTT	CASSDTGAFSPLHF	TRBJ1-6	NA	TRBD1	TRBV28
TGTGCCAGCAGTCGACAGTTCCAAGAGACCCAGTACTTC	CASSRQFQETQYF	TRBJ2-5	NA	NA	TRBV6-5
TGTGCCAGCAGCCGCGGACAGGGGTACGAGCAGTACTTC	CASSRGQGYEQYF	TRBJ2-7	once	TRBD1	TRBV7-7
TGTGCCAGCAGTTTATCCGAGCTCAATGAGCAGTTCTTC	CASSLSELNEQFF	TRBJ2-1	NA	NA	TRBV27
TGTGCCAGCAAATCCCCCTTTGGGCTCACGGCGCAGTATTTT	CASKSPFGLTAQYF	TRBJ2-3	NA	NA	TRBV2
TGTGCCAGCAGTTTAGGGGGGGCGCAGTATTTT	CASSLGGAQYF	TRBJ2-3	NA	TRBD2	TRBV28
TGTGCCAGCAGTCCAGGACAGGGCCTCACAGATACGCAGTATTTT	CASSPGQGLTDTQYF	TRBJ2-3	NA	TRBD1	TRBV27
TGTGCCAGCAGCTTGTTCTCCCTCGAGGGCTCAACTAATGAAAAACTGTTTTTT	CASSLFSLEGSTNEKLFF	TRBJ1-4	NA	NA	TRBV5-6
TGCAGCGTTGGAGCACTCTCAAACACTGAAGCTTTCTTT	CSVGALSNTEAFF	TRBJ1-1	NA	NA	TRBV29-1
TGTGCCTGGAGTACTAGCGGAGCAGATACGCAGTATTTT	CAWSTSGADTQYF	TRBJ2-3	NA	TRBD2	TRBV30
TGTGCCTGGGACAGGGTTGGCGGGGAGCTGTTTTTT	CAWDRVGGELFF	TRBJ2-2	NA	TRBD1	TRBV30
TGCGCCAGCAGCTCCGTGGGTAGCGGGAGGGGTGCCTACGAGCAGTACTTC	CASSSVGSGRGAYEQYF	TRBJ2-7	NA	TRBD2	TRBV5-1
TGTGCCAGCAGCCCGAGACAGGGTTCCTCACAGCAGTACTTC	CASSPRQGSSQQYF	TRBJ2-7	NA	TRBD1	TRBV9
TGTGCCAGCAGCCAGACTAGATCTTATGGCTACACCTTC	CASSQTRSYGYTF	TRBJ1-2	NA	NA	TRBV14
TGTGCCAGCAGTGGACTCCGACAGGGCGGGCAGTACTTC	CASSGLRQGGQYF	TRBJ2-7	many	TRBD1	TRBV6-1
TGTGCCAGCAGTTCCCGACAGGTGGCCGGTTTTGAGCAGTTCTTC	CASSSRQVAGFEQFF	TRBJ2-1	NA	NA	TRBV27
TGCGCCAGCAGCCCAAGGGCGCGGGAAGGGACTCAGCCCCAGCATTTT	CASSPRAREGTQPQHF	TRBJ1-5	NA	NA	TRBV4-1
TGTGCCACATATTTGGCAGGGGCCACTGAAGCTTTCTTT	CATYLAGATEAFF	TRBJ1-1	NA	NA	TRBV15
TGTGCCAGCAGCGTAGAGGCTGAGCGCCCCTACGAGCAGTACTTC	CASSVEAERPYEQYF	TRBJ2-7	NA	NA	TRBV9
TGTGCCAGCAGGCAGGGGGCTTATGGGGCCAACGTCCTGACTTTC	CASRQGAYGANVLTF	TRBJ2-6	NA	TRBD1	TRBV6-5
TGTGCCAGCAGCGGACTACTTCGAACAGATACGCAGTATTTT	CASSGLLRTDTQYF	TRBJ2-3	NA	NA	TRBV9
TGTGCCAGCAGCGGCTACAGGGCGAGGAACACTGAAGCTTTCTTT	CASSGYRARNTEAFF	TRBJ1-1	NA	NA	TRBV7-9